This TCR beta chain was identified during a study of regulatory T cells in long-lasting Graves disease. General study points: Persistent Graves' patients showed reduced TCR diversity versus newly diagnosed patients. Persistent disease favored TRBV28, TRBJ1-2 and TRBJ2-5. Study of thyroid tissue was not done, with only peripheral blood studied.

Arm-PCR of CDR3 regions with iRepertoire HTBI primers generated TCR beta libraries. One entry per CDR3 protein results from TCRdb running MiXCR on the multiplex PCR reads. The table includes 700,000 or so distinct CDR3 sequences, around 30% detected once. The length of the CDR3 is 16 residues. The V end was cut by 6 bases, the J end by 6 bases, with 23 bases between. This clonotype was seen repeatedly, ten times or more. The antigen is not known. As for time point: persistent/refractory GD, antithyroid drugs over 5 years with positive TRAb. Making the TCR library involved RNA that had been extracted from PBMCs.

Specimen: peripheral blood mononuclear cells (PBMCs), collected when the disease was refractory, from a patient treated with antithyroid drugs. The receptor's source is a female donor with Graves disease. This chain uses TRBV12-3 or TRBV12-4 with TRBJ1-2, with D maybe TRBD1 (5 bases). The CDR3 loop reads CASRHEGVAERDGYTF. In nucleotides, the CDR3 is TGTGCCAGCAGACACGAAGGGGTTGCCGAGAGGGATGGCTACACCTTC.